Each of the 10 T cell receptor beta chains below was sequenced from the same sample in a study of cytomegalovirus exposure and HLA in healthy donors. PCR amplification relied on 60 Vbeta primers (plus 13 Jbeta primers). The method was immunoSEQ multiplex PCR; TCRdb's version includes in-frame clones alone and lacks a portion of them. The sample includes around 150,000 clones, 77% seen only once; the top ten take 2% to 2.5%. Sample: PBMCs. These receptors originate from a man aged 30 to 45 in good health and CMV-seronegative.

The CDR3 here is CASSLAPGQTYEQYF. The CDR3, as DNA: TGCGCCAGCAGCTTGGCTCCGGGACAAACTTACGAGCAGTACTTC. This chain links TRBV5-1 with TRBJ2-5, with a tentative D call TRBD1 (6 bases). The DNA matches TRBJ2-7 better at its end, which makes the J call doubtful. Germline V gene data show CDR1 as SGHRS and CDR2 as YFSETQ. This CDR3 spans 15 amino acids.

The chain uses TRBV25-1 and TRBJ2-7, with D tentatively TRBD2 (7 bases). V dropped 4 bases and J dropped 2 bases, with 12 bases sitting between them. The germline V gene encodes CDR1 MGHDK and CDR2 SYGVNS. This CDR3 contains 14 residues. In nucleotides, the CDR3 is TGTGCCAGCAGTGGCCGGGGGGACACCTACGAGCAGTACTTC. Protein product: CASSGRGDTYEQYF.

The chain recombines TRBV28 with TRBJ2-3; 7 nucleotides match TRBD2. The CDR3 extends over 19 amino acids. Germline values: CDR1 MDHEN, CDR2 SYDVKM. The J segment lost 2 bases and the V segment lost 6 bases, leaving 20 bases of the junction unmatched. Here the CDR3 reads CASRHTGTSGINNTDTQYF. Written as DNA, the CDR3 is TGTGCCAGCAGACATACAGGTACGAGCGGGATTAACAACACAGATACGCAGTATTTT. The full variable domain, with the rest looked up from reference TRBV28 and TRBJ2-3, is DVKVTQSSRYLVKRTGEKVFLECVQDMDHENMFWYRQDPGLGLRLIYFSYDVKMKEKGDIPEGYSVSREKKERFSLILESASTNQTSMYLCASRHTGTSGINNTDTQYFGPGTRLTVL.

The chain has TRBV30 and TRBJ1-1, with a tentative D call TRBD1 (5 bases). Germline V gene sequence: CDR1 GTSNPN, CDR2 SVGIG (reference sequence). Between the trimmed V and J ends, which lost 4 bases and 3 bases, there was a span of 15 bases. This CDR3 region has 14 residues. CDR3 protein: CAWTRGQAHTEAFF. The CDR3 region has the DNA TGTGCCTGGACTAGGGGTCAGGCTCACACTGAAGCTTTCTTT.

Only one count was recorded for this clone. The V gene is TRBV28, the J gene TRBJ2-3; 11 nucleotides line up with TRBD2. Trimming removed 11 bases from V and 0 bases from J; junction bases left unmatched: 4. In germline, CDR1 is MDHEN, CDR2 SYDVKM. The CDR3 covers 14 residues. The CDR3 reads CASRTSGSTDTQYF. In nucleotides, the CDR3 is TGTGCCTCCCGGACTAGCGGGAGCACAGATACGCAGTATTTT.

In this sample, this clone turned up once. The chain combines TRBV28 with TRBJ2-7, with 11 nucleotides matching TRBD1. Per the germline V gene, CDR1 is MDHEN and CDR2 is SYDVKM. The CDR3 totals 15 residues. With V trimmed by 2 bases and J by 6 bases, 6 bases remained unmatched. The CDR3 DNA reads TGTGCCAGCAGTTTAGCCGGGACAGGGGGTCTCGAGCAGTACTTC. Translated: CASSLAGTGGLEQYF.

V gene TRBV6-4 combines with J gene TRBJ2-1; 10 bases align to TRBD2. V dropped 4 bases and J dropped 6; count of bases not matched to a gene: 6. CDR1 is MRHNA and CDR2 is SNTAGT in the germline V gene. This CDR3 comprises 15 residues. CDR3 loop: CASSAGTSEGNEQFF. The CDR3 DNA sequence: TGTGCCAGCAGTGCGGGGACTAGCGAAGGCAATGAGCAGTTCTTC.

CDR3 sequence: CASSSRARTGKGTEAFF. CDR3 nucleotides: TGTGCCAGCAGCTCTCGGGCCAGGACAGGGAAGGGCACTGAAGCTTTCTTT. The chain recombines TRBV11-1 with TRBJ1-1, with TRBD1 matching 8 bases. The germline CDR1 and CDR2 sequences are SGHAT and FQDESV (reference sequence). J was trimmed by 4 bases and V by 4 bases; bases with no gene match: 14. The CDR3 is 17 amino acids.

The J gene is TRBJ2-4, the V gene TRBV28, with 11 bases that match TRBD2. Germline V gene lookup returns CDR1 MDHEN and CDR2 SYDVKM. Unmatched junction bases numbered 5, after V lost 5 bases and J lost 5 bases. CDR3 size: 15 residues. Here the CDR3 reads CASSTPGLAENIQYF. The CDR3 nucleotides are TGTGCCAGCAGTACTCCGGGACTAGCGGAAAACATTCAGTACTTC.

The chain has TRBV18 and TRBJ2-1, with D tentatively TRBD2 (6 bases). Per germline, CDR1 KGHSH and CDR2 LQKENI. CDR3 size: 15 residues. V lost 3 bases and J 2 bases, leaving 11 bases between the germline ends. CDR3 amino acids: CASSPGLLTYNEQFF. CDR3 bases: TGTGCCAGCTCACCGGGACTCTTAACCTACAATGAGCAGTTCTTC.